This TCR beta chain stems from a study of regulatory T cells in long-lasting Graves disease. Comment on this clonotype: The antigen remains unidentified.

Study-wide results and caveats: The study found persistent patients shared more public clonotypes (roughly 3,000) than new patients (about 890).

Arm-PCR of CDR3 regions with iRepertoire HTBI primers generated TCR beta libraries. TCRdb re-derived calls from the multiplex PCR reads in MiXCR, one entry per CDR3 protein. The repertoire holds some 330,000 distinct CDR3 sequences, with about 10% as singletons. Germline CDR1 is DFQATT and CDR2 is SNEGSKA (reference sequence). The CDR3 consists of 15 residues. V shed 4 bases and J shed 2 bases, with 16 bases lying between them. Time point described: newly diagnosed GD, antithyroid drugs for less than 3 months. PBMC-derived RNA was used for the TCR library. These data also featured in a second study, about T cells in Graves' hyperthyroidism and ophthalmopathy. That source notes: The definition of stable Graves' hyperthyroidism was no ophthalmopathy progression within 18 months.

The sequencing here drew on peripheral blood mononuclear cells (PBMCs), taken at new diagnosis, from a patient treated with antithyroid drugs. This receptor was identified in a woman under 30 with Graves disease. The J gene is TRBJ2-3, the V gene TRBV20-1; no reliable D call. CDR3 residues: CSAKNPLLATDTQYF. Written as DNA, the CDR3 is TGCAGTGCTAAAAACCCCCTCTTAGCCACAGATACGCAGTATTTT.